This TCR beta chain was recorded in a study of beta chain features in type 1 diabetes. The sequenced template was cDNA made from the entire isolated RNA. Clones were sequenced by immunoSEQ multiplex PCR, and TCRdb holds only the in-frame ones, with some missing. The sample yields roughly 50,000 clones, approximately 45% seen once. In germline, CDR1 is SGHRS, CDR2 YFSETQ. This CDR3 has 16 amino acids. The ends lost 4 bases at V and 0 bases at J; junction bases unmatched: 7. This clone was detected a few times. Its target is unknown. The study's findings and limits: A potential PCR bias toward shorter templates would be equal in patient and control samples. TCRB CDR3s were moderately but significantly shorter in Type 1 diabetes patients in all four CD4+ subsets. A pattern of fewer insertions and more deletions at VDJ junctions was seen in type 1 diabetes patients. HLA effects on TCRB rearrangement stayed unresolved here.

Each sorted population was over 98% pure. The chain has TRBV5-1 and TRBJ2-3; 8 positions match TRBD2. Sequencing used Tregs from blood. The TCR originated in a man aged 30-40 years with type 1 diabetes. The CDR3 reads CASSPGLDSSTDTQYF. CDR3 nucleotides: TGCGCCAGCAGCCCGGGACTAGACTCTAGCACAGATACGCAGTATTTT.